A selection of T cell receptor beta chains follows, all from one sample in a study of cytomegalovirus exposure and HLA in healthy donors. Generated by immunoSEQ multiplex PCR, the TCRdb table keeps only in-frame clones and is missing some. The table has roughly 190,000 clones, around 86% seen once. The sample was PBMCs. Source of these receptors: a woman aged 18-29 years in good health and CMV-seronegative. Each CDR3 is given with its conserved first and last residue. D genes are given only for firm matches. Expanded clones are given a class, and other clones once, few, many or no size at all.

abundance: .
d_gene: TRBD1
v_gene: TRBV5-4
j_gene: TRBJ2-1
CDR3nt: TGTGCCAGCAGCTTAAACAGGGGTCTCTCCTACAATGAGCAGTTCTTC
CDR3aa: CASSLNRGLSYNEQFF

abundance: .
d_gene: .
v_gene: TRBV7-9
j_gene: TRBJ1-2
CDR3nt: TGTGCCAGCAGCCTCGGACATCTGGGAGGCTACACCTTC
CDR3aa: CASSLGHLGGYTF

abundance: .
d_gene: TRBD1
v_gene: TRBV5-1
j_gene: TRBJ1-3
CDR3nt: TGCGCCAGCAGCTCGACAGGGGTTGGAAACACCATATATTTT
CDR3aa: CASSSTGVGNTIYF

abundance: few
d_gene: TRBD1
v_gene: TRBV30
j_gene: TRBJ1-5
CDR3nt: TGTGCCTGGAGTGTGGGGACAGGGCCTCGACAGCCCCAGCATTTT
CDR3aa: CAWSVGTGPRQPQHF

abundance: .
d_gene: .
v_gene: TRBV11-3
j_gene: TRBJ2-3
CDR3nt: TGTGCCAGCAGCTTAGATTCGGGGACAGATACGCAGTATTTT
CDR3aa: CASSLDSGTDTQYF

abundance: .
d_gene: .
v_gene: TRBV6-1
j_gene: TRBJ1-6
CDR3nt: TGTGCCAGCAGGCGGGAGTGGCGTTCACATTCACCCCTCCACTTT
CDR3aa: CASRREWRSHSPLHF

abundance: .
d_gene: .
v_gene: TRBV7-9
j_gene: TRBJ1-1
CDR3nt: TGTGCCAGCAGCTCCCAAACAGGTCTAAGTGAAGCTTTCTTT
CDR3aa: CASSSQTGLSEAFF

abundance: .
d_gene: .
v_gene: TRBV25-1
j_gene: TRBJ2-2
CDR3nt: TGTGCCAGCAGTGAACTTAGGGGGGGCGACACCGGGGAGCTGTTTTTT
CDR3aa: CASSELRGGDTGELFF

abundance: .
d_gene: .
v_gene: TRBV19
j_gene: TRBJ1-1
CDR3nt: TGTGCCAGTAGCCCAGGACTGAATTTCATGAACACTGAAGCTTTCTTT
CDR3aa: CASSPGLNFMNTEAFF

abundance: .
d_gene: .
v_gene: TRBV9
j_gene: TRBJ1-3
CDR3nt: TGTGCCAGCAGCGTAGGACAGTTCTCTGGAAACACCATATATTTT
CDR3aa: CASSVGQFSGNTIYF